The rows below give T cell receptor beta chains drawn from one sample of a study of shared clonotypes between healthy human individuals. Data came from immunoSEQ multiplex PCR; TCRdb stores just in-frame clones and leaves some out. The repertoire includes millions of clones, 85% to 95% of them detected once, and 0.1% to 0.15% sits in the top ten. Sequencing input: naive CD4+ T cells sorted from blood. Receptors were obtained from a man aged 18 to 29 in good health. CDR3s include the opening cysteine and the closing phenylalanine or tryptophan. D genes are given only for firm matches. The size entry is marked missing in some rows and otherwise reads once, few, many or a size class.

abundance	j_gene	d_gene	v_gene	CDR3aa	CDR3nt
once	TRBJ1-4	TRBD1	TRBV18	CASSAGTGEKLFF	TGTGCCAGCTCAGCCGGGACAGGGGAAAAACTGTTTTTT
NA	TRBJ2-6	TRBD2	TRBV5-4	CASSLEASGSYGANVLTF	TGTGCCAGCAGCTTGGAGGCTAGCGGGAGTTATGGGGCCAACGTCCTGACTTTC
once	TRBJ2-2	NA	TRBV5-4	CASSLGRGELFF	TGTGCCAGCAGCTTAGGCCGCGGGGAGCTGTTTTTT
NA	TRBJ2-1	TRBD1	TRBV10-3	CAISPGQDLHEQFF	TGTGCCATCAGTCCGGGACAGGATCTGCATGAGCAGTTCTTC
NA	TRBJ1-2	TRBD1	TRBV2	CASKAGQGAYTF	TGTGCCAGCAAGGCGGGACAGGGGGCCTACACCTTC
NA	TRBJ2-7	NA	TRBV28	CASSSPGRVRSYEQYF	TGTGCCAGCAGTTCCCCCGGCAGGGTAAGGTCCTACGAGCAGTACTTC
NA	TRBJ2-6	NA	TRBV6-5	CASSYGMTGANVLTF	TGTGCCAGCAGCTACGGGATGACTGGGGCCAACGTCCTGACTTTC
NA	TRBJ1-6	NA	TRBV30	CAWTRGGSPLHF	TGTGCCTGGACGAGAGGGGGATCACCCCTCCACTTT
NA	TRBJ1-5	TRBD1	TRBV2	CASAWPGGNQPQHF	TGTGCCAGCGCCTGGCCAGGGGGTAATCAGCCCCAGCATTTT
NA	TRBJ1-2	TRBD1	TRBV7-2	CASSPEGTGTGVRGYTF	TGTGCCAGCAGTCCGGAAGGAACCGGGACAGGGGTTCGAGGCTACACCTTC
NA	TRBJ2-3	NA	TRBV5-1	CASSPLPGTDTQYF	TGCGCCAGCTCCCCCCTCCCCGGCACAGATACGCAGTATTTT
NA	TRBJ2-7	NA	TRBV10-3	CAISDDVGGASEQYF	TGTGCCATCAGTGACGACGTAGGGGGGGCTAGCGAGCAGTACTTC
NA	TRBJ1-2	NA	TRBV5-6	CASSLAGAGGYTF	TGTGCCAGCAGCTTGGCTGGGGCGGGAGGCTACACCTTC
NA	TRBJ1-2	TRBD1	TRBV30	CAWSADRGGYGYTF	TGTGCCTGGAGTGCGGACAGGGGAGGATATGGCTACACCTTC
NA	TRBJ1-2	NA	TRBV6-6	CATGGGYGYTF	TGTGCCACCGGAGGGGGCTATGGCTACACCTTC
NA	TRBJ2-1	TRBD2	TRBV7-3	CASRLGGGPYNEQFF	TGTGCCAGCAGACTGGGCGGGGGTCCCTACAATGAGCAGTTCTTC
NA	TRBJ2-7	NA	TRBV6-6	CASSDDRRATEQYF	TGTGCCAGCAGTGACGACAGGCGGGCGACCGAGCAGTACTTC
NA	TRBJ2-5	NA	TRBV6-5	CASSRPSAEQETQYF	TGTGCCAGCAGTCGCCCATCAGCAGAGCAAGAGACCCAGTACTTC
NA	TRBJ1-3	NA	TRBV4-1	CASSFTGTSGNTIYF	TGCGCCAGCAGCTTCACAGGGACCTCTGGAAACACCATATATTTT
NA	TRBJ1-5	TRBD1	TRBV10-1	CARMTGNQPQHF	TGCGCCAGAATGACAGGGAATCAGCCCCAGCATTTT
NA	TRBJ2-1	TRBD2	TRBV5-1	CASSLTSGSSEQFF	TGCGCCAGCAGCTTGACTAGCGGGAGTAGTGAGCAGTTCTTC
NA	TRBJ1-2	NA	TRBV9	CASSVDRGRNGYTF	TGTGCCAGCAGCGTAGATCGGGGGCGAAATGGCTACACCTTC
NA	TRBJ2-1	TRBD2	TRBV28	CASSLPPMSSGGGVQFF	TGTGCCAGCAGTCTCCCCCCTATGTCTAGCGGGGGGGGTGTGCAGTTCTTC
NA	TRBJ2-2	TRBD1	TRBV27	CASRRPGQGGIGELFF	TGTGCCAGCAGGCGCCCGGGACAGGGGGGGATCGGGGAGCTGTTTTTT
NA	TRBJ2-3	NA	TRBV20-1	CSAPLDTQYF	TGCAGTGCACCGTTGGATACGCAGTATTTT
once	TRBJ2-5	NA	TRBV5-1	CASSLVGGAQETQYF	TGCGCCAGCAGCTTGGTAGGCGGGGCTCAAGAGACCCAGTACTTC
NA	TRBJ2-7	TRBD2	TRBV19	CASSEAGGEHEQYF	TGTGCCAGTAGTGAAGCGGGAGGGGAACACGAGCAGTACTTC
NA	TRBJ2-7	NA	TRBV11-2	CASSLQPGGSYEQYF	TGTGCCAGCAGCTTACAACCAGGGGGGTCCTACGAGCAGTACTTC
NA	TRBJ2-1	TRBD2	TRBV28	CATFSGGRSNEQFF	TGTGCCACCTTTAGCGGGGGGAGGTCCAATGAGCAGTTCTTC
NA	TRBJ2-1	TRBD2	TRBV2	CASKASGLSIWNEQFF	TGTGCCAGCAAGGCTAGCGGATTATCCATCTGGAATGAGCAGTTCTTC
NA	TRBJ2-7	TRBD1	TRBV7-9	CASSSGTGGYEQYF	TGTGCCAGCAGCTCCGGGACAGGGGGCTACGAGCAGTACTTC
NA	TRBJ2-3	NA	TRBV5-1	CASSPAGQLADTQYF	TGCGCCAGCAGCCCCGCGGGGCAGTTGGCAGATACGCAGTATTTT
NA	TRBJ2-3	NA	TRBV10-3	CAISAREPDTQYF	TGTGCCATCAGTGCAAGGGAACCAGATACGCAGTATTTT
NA	TRBJ2-7	NA	TRBV10-3	CAIRVGTPGSYEQYF	TGTGCCATCAGAGTAGGGACTCCAGGCTCCTACGAGCAGTACTTC